This record concerns one T cell receptor beta chain sequence. No antigen is known for it. TCRdb's copy holds only in-frame clones and misses some; the assay was immunoSEQ multiplex PCR. The sample carries roughly 120,000 clones, around 92% recorded once. CDR1 and CDR2 from the germline V gene are KGHSH and LQKENI. This CDR3 is 17 amino acids long. The junction had 8 bases not matched to a gene; V was cut back by 1 base and J by 5 bases. The record originates from a study of T cell responses to AZD1222 COVID-19 vaccine. Study observations and caveats: In a largely white British group with more females than males, clonal diversity was possibly underestimated.

The TCR sequence derives from an adult in good health. Sequencing used peripheral blood, obtained on day 0 of AZD1222 vaccination. The rearrangement uses TRBV18 and TRBJ2-3; 11 bases are shared with TRBD2. DNA for the CDR3: TGTGCCAGCTCACCACAGCCGACTAGCGGGACGGGAGATACGCAGTATTTT. Translation gives CASSPQPTSGTGDTQYF.